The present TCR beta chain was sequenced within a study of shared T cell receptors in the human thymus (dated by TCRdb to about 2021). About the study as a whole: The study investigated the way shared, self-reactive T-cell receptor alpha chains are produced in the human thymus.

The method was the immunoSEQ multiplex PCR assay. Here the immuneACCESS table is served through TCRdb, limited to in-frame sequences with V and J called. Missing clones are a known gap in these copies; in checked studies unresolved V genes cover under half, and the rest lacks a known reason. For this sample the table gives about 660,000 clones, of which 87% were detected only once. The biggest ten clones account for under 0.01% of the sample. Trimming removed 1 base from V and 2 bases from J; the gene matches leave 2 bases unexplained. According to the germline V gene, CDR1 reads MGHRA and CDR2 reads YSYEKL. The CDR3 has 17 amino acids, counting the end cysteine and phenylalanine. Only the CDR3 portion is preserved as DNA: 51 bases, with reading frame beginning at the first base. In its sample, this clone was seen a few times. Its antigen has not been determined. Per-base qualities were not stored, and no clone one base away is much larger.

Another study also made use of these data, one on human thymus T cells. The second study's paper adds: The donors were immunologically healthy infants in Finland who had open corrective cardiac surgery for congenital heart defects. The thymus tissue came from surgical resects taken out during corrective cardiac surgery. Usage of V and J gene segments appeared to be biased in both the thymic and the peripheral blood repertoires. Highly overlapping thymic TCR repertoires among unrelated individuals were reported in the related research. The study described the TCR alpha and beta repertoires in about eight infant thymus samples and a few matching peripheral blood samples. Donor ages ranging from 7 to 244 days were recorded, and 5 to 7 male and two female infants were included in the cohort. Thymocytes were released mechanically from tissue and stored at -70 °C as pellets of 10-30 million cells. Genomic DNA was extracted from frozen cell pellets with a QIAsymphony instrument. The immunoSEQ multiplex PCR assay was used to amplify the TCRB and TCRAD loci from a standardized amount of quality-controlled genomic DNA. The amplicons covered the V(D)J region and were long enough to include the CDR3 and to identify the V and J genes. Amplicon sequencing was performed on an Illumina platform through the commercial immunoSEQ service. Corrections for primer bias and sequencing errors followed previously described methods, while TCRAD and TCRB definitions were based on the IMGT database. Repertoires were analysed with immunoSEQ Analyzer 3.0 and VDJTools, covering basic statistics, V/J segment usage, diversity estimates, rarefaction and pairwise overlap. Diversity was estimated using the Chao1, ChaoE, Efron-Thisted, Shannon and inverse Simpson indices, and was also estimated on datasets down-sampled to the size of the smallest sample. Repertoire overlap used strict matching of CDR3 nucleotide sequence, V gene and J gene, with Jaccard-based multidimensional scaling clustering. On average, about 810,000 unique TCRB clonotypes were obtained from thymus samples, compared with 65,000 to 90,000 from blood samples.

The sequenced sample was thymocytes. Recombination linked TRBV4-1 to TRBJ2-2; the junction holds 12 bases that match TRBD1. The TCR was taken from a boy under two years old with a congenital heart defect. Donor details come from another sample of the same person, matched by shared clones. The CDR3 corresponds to CASSQVGQGANTGELFF. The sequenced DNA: TGCGCCAGCAGCCAAGTGGGACAGGGGGCTAACACCGGGGAGCTGTTTTTT.